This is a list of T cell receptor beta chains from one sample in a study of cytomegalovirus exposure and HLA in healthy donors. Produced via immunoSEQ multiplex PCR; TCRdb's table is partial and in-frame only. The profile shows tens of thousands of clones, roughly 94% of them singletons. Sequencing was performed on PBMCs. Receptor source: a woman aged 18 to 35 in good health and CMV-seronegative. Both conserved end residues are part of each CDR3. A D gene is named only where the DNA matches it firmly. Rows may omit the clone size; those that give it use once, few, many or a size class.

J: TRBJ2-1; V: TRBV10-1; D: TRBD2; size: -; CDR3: CASSPEGAGIEQFF; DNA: TGCGCCAGCAGCCCCGAAGGAGCGGGGATTGAGCAGTTCTTC
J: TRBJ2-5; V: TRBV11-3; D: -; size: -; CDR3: CASSLNGNQETQYF; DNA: TGTGCCAGCAGCTTAAATGGCAACCAAGAGACCCAGTACTTC
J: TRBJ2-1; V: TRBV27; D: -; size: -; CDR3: CASSFSGASYNEQFF; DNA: TGTGCCAGCAGTTTTAGCGGAGCCTCCTACAATGAGCAGTTCTTC
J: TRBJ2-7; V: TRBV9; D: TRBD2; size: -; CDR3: CASSPRLAETSYEQYF; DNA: TGTGCCAGCAGCCCGAGACTAGCGGAGACCTCCTACGAGCAGTACTTC
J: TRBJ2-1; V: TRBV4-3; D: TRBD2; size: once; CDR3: CASRKAGGPKEQFF; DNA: TGCGCCAGCAGAAAAGCGGGAGGGCCTAAGGAGCAGTTCTTC
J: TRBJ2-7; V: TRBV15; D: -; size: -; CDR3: CATSSREPYEQYF; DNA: TGTGCCACCAGCAGCCGGGAACCCTACGAGCAGTACTTC
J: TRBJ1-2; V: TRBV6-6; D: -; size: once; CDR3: CASSYSDTNYGYTF; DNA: TGTGCCAGCAGTTACTCGGACACCAACTATGGCTACACCTTC
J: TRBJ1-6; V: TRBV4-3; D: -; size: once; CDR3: CASSQWGGNSPLHF; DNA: TGCGCCAGCAGCCAGTGGGGAGGCAATTCACCCCTCCACTTT
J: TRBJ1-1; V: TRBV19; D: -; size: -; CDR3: CASSISLLMNTEAFF; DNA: TGTGCCAGTAGTATATCCCTGTTAATGAACACTGAAGCTTTCTTT
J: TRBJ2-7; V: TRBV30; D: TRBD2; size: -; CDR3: CAWRGIGLAGRVHF; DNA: TGTGCCTGGAGGGGGATCGGCCTAGCGGGACGTGTGCACTTC
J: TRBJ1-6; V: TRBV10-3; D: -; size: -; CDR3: CAISRTLDNSPLHF; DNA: TGTGCCATCAGCAGGACACTGGACAATTCACCCCTCCACTTT
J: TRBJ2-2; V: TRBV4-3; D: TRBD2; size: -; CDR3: CASSQPGTSGREGGELFF; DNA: TGCGCCAGCAGCCAACCCGGGACTAGCGGGAGAGAGGGCGGGGAGCTGTTTTTT
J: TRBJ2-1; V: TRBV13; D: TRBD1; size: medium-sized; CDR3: CASSFPVINGQGSEQFF; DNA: TGTGCCAGCAGCTTCCCAGTTATAAACGGACAGGGCAGTGAGCAGTTCTTC
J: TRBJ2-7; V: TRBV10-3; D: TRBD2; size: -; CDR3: CAISETPIASGGASLQYF; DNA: TGTGCCATCAGTGAAACCCCGATAGCTAGCGGGGGGGCAAGTCTCCAGTACTTC
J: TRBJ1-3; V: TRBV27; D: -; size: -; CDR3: CASIAVRPSGNTIYF; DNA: TGTGCCAGCATAGCAGTGCGGCCCTCTGGAAACACCATATATTTT
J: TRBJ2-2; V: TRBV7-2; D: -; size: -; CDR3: CASSLIRSGELFF; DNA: TGTGCCAGCAGCTTAATCCGTTCGGGGGAGCTGTTTTTT